Shown below are 10 T cell receptor beta chains from a single sample sequenced in a study of OX40 agonist ivuxolimab in advanced cancers. TCRdb's copy holds only in-frame clones and misses some; the assay was immunoSEQ multiplex PCR. The sample lists 30,000 to 45,000 clones, approximately 90% occurring once. The source was CD4+ or CD8+ T cells sorted from blood, collected in a trial of the OX40 agonist ivuxolimab. The receptors stem from an adult with an advanced solid tumor such as melanoma, head and neck, liver or kidney cancer.

V and J are TRBV6-6 and TRBJ1-2, with 10 bases lining up with TRBD1. There are 14 residues in the CDR3. J gave up 7 bases and V 6 bases, and 8 bases lay outside the gene matches. The germline V gene has CDR1 MNHNY and CDR2 SVGAGI (reference sequence). CDR3 DNA: TGTGCCAGCAGCGGACAGGGGGGTTTTTCTGGCTACACCTTC. Residues: CASSGQGGFSGYTF.

This chain links TRBV11-2 with TRBJ1-1; the D is unclear. With 4 bases removed from V and 1 base from J, the gap between germline ends came to 19 bases. The length of the CDR3 is 17 residues. Germline-derived CDR1 and CDR2 are SGHAT and FQNNGV. This chain's CDR3 is CASSSDRLGLKNTEAFF. CDR3 nucleotide sequence: TGTGCCAGCAGCTCCGACCGCCTGGGGTTGAAGAACACTGAAGCTTTCTTT.

The chain has TRBV28 and TRBJ1-6; TRBD1 aligns across 10 bases. Germline CDR1 and CDR2: MDHEN and SYDVKM. V gave up 8 bases and J gave up 6 bases; unmatched junction bases: 10. The CDR3 spans 16 residues. The CDR3 loop reads CASEGLRDRGNSPLHF. CDR3 nucleotides: TGTGCCAGCGAAGGACTGAGGGACAGGGGTAATTCACCCCTCCACTTT.

V and J are TRBV7-9 and TRBJ1-1; no firm D call. CDR1 is SEHNR, CDR2 FQNEAQ, per germline (reference sequence). Trimming stripped 5 bases from V and 0 bases from J, with 13 bases between. CDR3 size: 15 residues. The CDR3 DNA sequence: TGTGCCAGCAGCCAGAGGGCCGCTTTGAACACTGAAGCTTTCTTT. Translating it yields CASSQRAALNTEAFF.

The rearrangement joins TRBV28 to TRBJ2-7; no clear D. Germline lookup yields CDR1 MDHEN and CDR2 SYDVKM. There are 14 residues in the CDR3. V was cut by 3 bases and J by 3 bases, with 12 bases left in between. CDR3 DNA: TGTGCCAGCAGTTTGGATGACACCGTCTACGAGCAGTACTTC. As protein: CASSLDDTVYEQYF. The full variable domain, its missing parts supplied by reference TRBV28 and TRBJ2-7, is DVKVTQSSRYLVKRTGEKVFLECVQDMDHENMFWYRQDPGLGLRLIYFSYDVKMKEKGDIPEGYSVSREKKERFSLILESASTNQTSMYLCASSLDDTVYEQYFGPGTRLTVT.

About this clone: An end of the junction differs from the germline gene, which may be a read error. This chain uses TRBV7-7 with TRBJ2-1; 13 bases line up with TRBD2. The CDR3 is 17 amino acids. CDR1 and CDR2 from the germline V gene are SSHAT and FNYEAQ (reference sequence). CDR3 region: CASSSKLGLAGDNEQFF. CDR3 in DNA: TGTGCTAGCAGCTCGAAACTAGGACTAGCGGGAGACAATGAGCAGTTCTTC.

This clone appeared a single time. This sequence joins TRBV6-6 and TRBJ2-1; 7 bases map to TRBD2. This CDR3 comprises 13 residues. CDR1 is MNHNY, CDR2 SVGAGI, per germline (reference sequence). V was pared by 4 bases and J by 8 bases, with 5 bases of the junction left unmatched. The CDR3 DNA follows: TGTGCCAGCAGTTCCTTTGGGGGGGATGAGCAGTTCTTC. It specifies CASSSFGGDEQFF.

This rearrangement joins TRBV28 to TRBJ2-7; 7 bases are shared with TRBD2. From germline, CDR1 is MDHEN and CDR2 SYDVKM. V lost 4 bases to trimming and J lost 0 bases; unmatched junction nucleotides: 3. The CDR3 covers 14 residues. The CDR3 DNA sequence: TGTGCCAGCAGTTGGGGGGGGAGCTCCTACGAGCAGTACTTC. Translating gives CASSWGGSSYEQYF.

CDR3 sequence reads: CASSVGASGPYNEQFF. The CDR3 nucleotides read TGTGCCAGCAGCGTAGGGGCTAGCGGGCCGTACAATGAGCAGTTCTTC. The V call is TRBV9, the J call TRBJ2-1, with 8 bases matching TRBD2. Trimming cost V 0 bases and J 4 bases; bases outside gene matches: 6. The CDR3 totals 16 residues. The germline CDR1 and CDR2 sequences are SGDLS and YYNGEE.

This clone is a singleton in its sample. The CDR3 reads CASSESPSNTGELFF. The CDR3 DNA reads TGTGCCAGCAGTGAATCTCCCTCCAACACCGGGGAGCTGTTTTTT. The chain has TRBV25-1 and TRBJ2-2; no definite D call. The CDR3 totals 15 residues. The V end lost 1 base, the J end lost 2 bases, and 8 bases lay between the germline ends. Germline V CDR1 and CDR2: MGHDK, SYGVNS.